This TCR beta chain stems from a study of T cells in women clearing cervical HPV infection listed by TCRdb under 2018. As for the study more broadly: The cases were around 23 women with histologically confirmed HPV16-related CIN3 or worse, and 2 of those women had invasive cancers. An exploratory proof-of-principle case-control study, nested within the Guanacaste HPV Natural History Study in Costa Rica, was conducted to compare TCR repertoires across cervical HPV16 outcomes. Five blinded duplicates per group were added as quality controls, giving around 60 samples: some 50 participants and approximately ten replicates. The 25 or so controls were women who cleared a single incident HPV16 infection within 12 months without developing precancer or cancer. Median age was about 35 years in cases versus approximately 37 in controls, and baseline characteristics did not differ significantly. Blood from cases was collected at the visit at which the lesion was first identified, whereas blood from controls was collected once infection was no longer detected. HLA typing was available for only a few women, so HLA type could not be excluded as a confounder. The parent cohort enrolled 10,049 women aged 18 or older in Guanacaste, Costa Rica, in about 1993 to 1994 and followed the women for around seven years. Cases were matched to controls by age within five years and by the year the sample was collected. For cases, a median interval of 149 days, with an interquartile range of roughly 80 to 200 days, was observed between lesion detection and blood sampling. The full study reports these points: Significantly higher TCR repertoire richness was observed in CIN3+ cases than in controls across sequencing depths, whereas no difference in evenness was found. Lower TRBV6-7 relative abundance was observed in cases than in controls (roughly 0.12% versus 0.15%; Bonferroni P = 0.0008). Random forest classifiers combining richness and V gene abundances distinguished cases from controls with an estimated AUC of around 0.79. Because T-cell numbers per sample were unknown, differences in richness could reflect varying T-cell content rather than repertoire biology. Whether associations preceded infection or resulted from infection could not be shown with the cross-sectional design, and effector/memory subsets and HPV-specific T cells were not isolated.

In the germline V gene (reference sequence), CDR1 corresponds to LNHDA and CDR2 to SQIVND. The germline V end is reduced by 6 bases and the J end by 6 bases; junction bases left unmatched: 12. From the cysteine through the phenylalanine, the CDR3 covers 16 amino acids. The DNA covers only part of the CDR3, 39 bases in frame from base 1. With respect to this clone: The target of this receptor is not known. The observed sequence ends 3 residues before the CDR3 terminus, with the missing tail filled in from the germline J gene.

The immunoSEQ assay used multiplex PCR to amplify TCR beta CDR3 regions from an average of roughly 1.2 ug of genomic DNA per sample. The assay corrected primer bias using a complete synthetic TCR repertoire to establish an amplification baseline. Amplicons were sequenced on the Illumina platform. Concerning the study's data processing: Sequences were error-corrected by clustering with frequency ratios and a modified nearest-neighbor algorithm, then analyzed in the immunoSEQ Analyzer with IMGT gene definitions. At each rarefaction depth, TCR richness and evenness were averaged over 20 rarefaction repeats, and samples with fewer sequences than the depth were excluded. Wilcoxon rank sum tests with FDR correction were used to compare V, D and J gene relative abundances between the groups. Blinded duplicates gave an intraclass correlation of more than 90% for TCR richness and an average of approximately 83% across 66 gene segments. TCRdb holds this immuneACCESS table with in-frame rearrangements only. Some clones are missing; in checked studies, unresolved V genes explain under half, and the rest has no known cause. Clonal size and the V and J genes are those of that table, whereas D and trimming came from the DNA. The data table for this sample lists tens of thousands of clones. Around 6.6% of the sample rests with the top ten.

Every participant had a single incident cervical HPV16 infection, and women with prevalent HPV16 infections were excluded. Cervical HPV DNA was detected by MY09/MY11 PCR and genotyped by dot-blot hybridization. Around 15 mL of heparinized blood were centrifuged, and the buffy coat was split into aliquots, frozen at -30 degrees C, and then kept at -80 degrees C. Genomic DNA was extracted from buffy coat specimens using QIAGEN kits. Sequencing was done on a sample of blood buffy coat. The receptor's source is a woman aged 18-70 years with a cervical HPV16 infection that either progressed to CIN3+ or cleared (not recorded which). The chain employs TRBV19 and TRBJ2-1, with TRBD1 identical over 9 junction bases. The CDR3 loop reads CASRERQGVIGNEQFF. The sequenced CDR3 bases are TGTGCCAGTAGGGAAAGACAGGGGGTAATTGGCAATGAG.